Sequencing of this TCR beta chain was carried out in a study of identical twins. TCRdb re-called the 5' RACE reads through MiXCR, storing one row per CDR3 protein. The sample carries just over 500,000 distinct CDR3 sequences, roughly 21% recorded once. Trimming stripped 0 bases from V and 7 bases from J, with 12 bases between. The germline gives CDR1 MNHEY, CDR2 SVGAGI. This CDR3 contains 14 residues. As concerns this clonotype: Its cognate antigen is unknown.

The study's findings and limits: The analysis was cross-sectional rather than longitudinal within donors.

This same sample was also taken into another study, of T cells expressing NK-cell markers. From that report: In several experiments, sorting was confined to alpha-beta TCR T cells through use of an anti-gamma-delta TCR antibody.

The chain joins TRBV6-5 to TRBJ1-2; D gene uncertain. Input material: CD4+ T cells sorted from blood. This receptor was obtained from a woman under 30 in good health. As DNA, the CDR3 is TGTGCCAGCAGTTACTCCCCAGGTGTAGGTGGCTACACCTTC. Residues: CASSYSPGVGGYTF.